Sequencing of this T cell receptor (beta chain) was carried out in a study of response to subunit inactivated influenza vaccine. The germline V gene has CDR1 SGHDN and CDR2 FVKESK. V was shortened by 2 bases and J by 1 base, with 12 bases between the two germline ends. The CDR3 totals 16 residues. TCRdb reanalysed the RT-PCR reads using MiXCR and keeps one entry per CDR3 protein. The sample yields about half a million distinct CDR3 sequences, 7.6% seen once. This clonotype was detected only a few times. Here the sequenced sample was PBMCs from blood, taken about 24 months after vaccination. V and J are TRBV14 and TRBJ2-4, with D unclear. The receptor's source is a man aged 45 to 70 who received an inactivated influenza vaccine. The CDR3 sequence is CASSQQAGLAKNIQYF. The CDR3 DNA reads as TGTGCCAGCAGCCAACAAGCCGGCCTGGCCAAAAACATTCAGTACTTC.